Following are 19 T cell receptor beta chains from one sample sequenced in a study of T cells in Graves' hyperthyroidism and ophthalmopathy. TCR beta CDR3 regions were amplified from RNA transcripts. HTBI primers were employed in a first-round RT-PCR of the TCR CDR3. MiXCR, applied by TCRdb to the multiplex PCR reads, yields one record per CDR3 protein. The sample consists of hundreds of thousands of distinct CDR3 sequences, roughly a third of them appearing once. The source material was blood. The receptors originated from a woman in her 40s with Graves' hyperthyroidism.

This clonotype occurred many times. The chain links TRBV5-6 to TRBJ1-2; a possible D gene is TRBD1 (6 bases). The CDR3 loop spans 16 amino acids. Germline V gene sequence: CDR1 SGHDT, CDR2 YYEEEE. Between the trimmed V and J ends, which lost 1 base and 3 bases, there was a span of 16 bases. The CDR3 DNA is TGTGCCAGCAGCTTGATCACCCAGCCAGGGGACTATGGCTACACCTTC. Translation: CASSLITQPGDYGYTF.

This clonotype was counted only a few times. This CDR3 is CASSSPEEGPEKLFF. For the CDR3, the DNA is TGTGCCAGCAGCTCCCCCGAGGAGGGACCCGAAAAACTGTTTTTT. The V and J genes are TRBV7-9 and TRBJ1-4; tentatively, D is TRBD1 (5 bases). V was clipped by 4 bases and J by 8 bases, with 17 bases between them. Germline V gene lookup returns CDR1 SEHNR and CDR2 FQNEAQ (reference sequence). The CDR3 sequence is 15 residues long.

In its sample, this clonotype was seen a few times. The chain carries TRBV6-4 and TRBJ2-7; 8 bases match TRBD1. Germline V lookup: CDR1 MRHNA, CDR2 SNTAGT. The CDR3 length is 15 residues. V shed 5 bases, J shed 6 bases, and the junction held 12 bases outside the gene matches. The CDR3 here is CASSYFRQGQGEQYF. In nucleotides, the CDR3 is TGTGCCAGCAGTTATTTCAGACAGGGGCAGGGCGAGCAGTACTTC.

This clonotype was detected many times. CDR3 residues: CAIGTGNSPLHF. In nucleotides, the CDR3 is TGTGCCATAGGGACAGGGAATTCACCCCTCCACTTT. The chain employs TRBV19 and TRBJ1-6; TRBD1 agrees at 9 bases. Germline V gives CDR1 LNHDA, CDR2 SQIVND (reference sequence). The CDR3 is 12 residues long. The V and J ends lost 10 bases and 7 bases, in that order; junction bases with no gene match: 2.

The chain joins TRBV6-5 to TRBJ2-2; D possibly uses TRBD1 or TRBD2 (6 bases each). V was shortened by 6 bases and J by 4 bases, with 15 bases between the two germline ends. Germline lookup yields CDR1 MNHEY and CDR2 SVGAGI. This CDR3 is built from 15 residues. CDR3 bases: TGTGCCAGCAGCCAAGAGGGGGGTTCCACCGGGGAGCTGTTTTTT. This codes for CASSQEGGSTGELFF.

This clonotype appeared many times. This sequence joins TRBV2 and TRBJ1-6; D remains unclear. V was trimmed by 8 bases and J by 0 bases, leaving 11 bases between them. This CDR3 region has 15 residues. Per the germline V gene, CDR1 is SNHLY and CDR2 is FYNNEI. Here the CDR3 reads CASGDTSSYNSPLHF. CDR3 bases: TGTGCCAGCGGCGACACTAGCTCCTATAATTCACCCCTCCACTTT.

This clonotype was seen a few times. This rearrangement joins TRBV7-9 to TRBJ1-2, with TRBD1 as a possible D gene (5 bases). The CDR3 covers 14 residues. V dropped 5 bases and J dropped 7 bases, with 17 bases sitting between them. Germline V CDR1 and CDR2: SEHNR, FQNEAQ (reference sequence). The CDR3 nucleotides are TGTGCCAGCAGCCCGGGGCAGCGGGTTGTTGGCTACACCTTC. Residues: CASSPGQRVVGYTF.

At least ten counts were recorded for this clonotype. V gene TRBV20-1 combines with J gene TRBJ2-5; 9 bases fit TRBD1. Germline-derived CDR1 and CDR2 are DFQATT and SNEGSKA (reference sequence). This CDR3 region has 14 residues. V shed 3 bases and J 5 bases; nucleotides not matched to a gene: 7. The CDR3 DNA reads TGCAGTGCTAGCGGGACGACAGGGGGTGAGACCCAGTACTTC. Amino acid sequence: CSASGTTGGETQYF.

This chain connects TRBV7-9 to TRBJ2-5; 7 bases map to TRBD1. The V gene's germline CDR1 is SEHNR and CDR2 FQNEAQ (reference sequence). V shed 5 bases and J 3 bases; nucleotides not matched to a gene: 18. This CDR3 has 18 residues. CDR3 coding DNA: TGTGCCAGCAGCCACCGGGACAGAGACAGGGTAGGAGAAGAGACCCAGTACTTC. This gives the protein CASSHRDRDRVGEETQYF.

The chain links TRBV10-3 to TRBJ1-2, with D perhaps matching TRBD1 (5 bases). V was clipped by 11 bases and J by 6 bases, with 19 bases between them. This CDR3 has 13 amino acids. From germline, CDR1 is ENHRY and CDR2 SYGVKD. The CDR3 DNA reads TGTGCCGCCCGGGACCGGACGCCCCATGGCTACACCTTC. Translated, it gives CAARDRTPHGYTF.

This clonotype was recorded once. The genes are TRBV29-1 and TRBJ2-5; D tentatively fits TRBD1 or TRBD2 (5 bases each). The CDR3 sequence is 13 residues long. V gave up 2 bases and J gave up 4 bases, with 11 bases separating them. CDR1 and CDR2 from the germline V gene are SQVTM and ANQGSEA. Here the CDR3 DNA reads TGCAGCGTTGAATTGGGGACGGGAGAGACCCAGTACTTC. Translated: CSVELGTGETQYF.

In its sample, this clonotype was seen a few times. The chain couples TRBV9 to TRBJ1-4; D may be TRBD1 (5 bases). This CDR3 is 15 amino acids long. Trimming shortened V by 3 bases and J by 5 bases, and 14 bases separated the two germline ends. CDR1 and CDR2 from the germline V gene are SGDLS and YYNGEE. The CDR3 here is CASSASGTINEKLFF. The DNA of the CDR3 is TGTGCCAGCAGCGCGTCCGGGACCATCAATGAAAAACTGTTTTTT.

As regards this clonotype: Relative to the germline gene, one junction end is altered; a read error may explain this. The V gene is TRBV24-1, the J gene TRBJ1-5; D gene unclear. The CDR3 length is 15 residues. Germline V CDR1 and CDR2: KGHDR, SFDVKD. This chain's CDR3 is CASSYSVGSGQPQHF. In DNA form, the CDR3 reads TGTGCCAGCAGTTACTCGGTAGGTTCGGGGCAGCCCCAGCATTTT.

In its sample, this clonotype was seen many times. Here the CDR3 DNA reads TGTGCCAGTAGTTTGCAAGGGGGCACCTACGAGCAGTACTTC. It translates to CASSLQGGTYEQYF. This chain links TRBV19 with TRBJ2-7; 7 nucleotides align to TRBD1. Germline V gives CDR1 LNHDA, CDR2 SQIVND (reference sequence). The CDR3 runs to 14 residues. The V and J ends lost 5 bases and 2 bases, in that order; junction bases with no gene match: 6.

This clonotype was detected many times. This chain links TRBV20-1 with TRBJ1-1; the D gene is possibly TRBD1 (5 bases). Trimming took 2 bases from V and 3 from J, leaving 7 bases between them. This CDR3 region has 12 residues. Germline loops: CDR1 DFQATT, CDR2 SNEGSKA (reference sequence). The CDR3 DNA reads TGCAGTGCTAGATTAGGGGACACTGAAGCTTTCTTT. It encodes CSARLGDTEAFF.

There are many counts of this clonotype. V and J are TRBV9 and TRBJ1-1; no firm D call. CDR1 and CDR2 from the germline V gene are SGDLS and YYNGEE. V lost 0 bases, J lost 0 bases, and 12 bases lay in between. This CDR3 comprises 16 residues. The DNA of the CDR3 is TGTGCCAGCAGCGTAGTTTTAGGTACGGTGAACACTGAAGCTTTCTTT. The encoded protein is CASSVVLGTVNTEAFF.

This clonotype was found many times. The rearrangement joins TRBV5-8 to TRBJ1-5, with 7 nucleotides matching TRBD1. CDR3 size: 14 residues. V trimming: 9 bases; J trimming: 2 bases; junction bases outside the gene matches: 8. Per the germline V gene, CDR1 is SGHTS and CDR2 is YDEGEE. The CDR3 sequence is CATGEGAGNQPQHF. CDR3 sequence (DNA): TGTGCCACCGGGGAGGGGGCTGGCAATCAGCCCCAGCATTTT.

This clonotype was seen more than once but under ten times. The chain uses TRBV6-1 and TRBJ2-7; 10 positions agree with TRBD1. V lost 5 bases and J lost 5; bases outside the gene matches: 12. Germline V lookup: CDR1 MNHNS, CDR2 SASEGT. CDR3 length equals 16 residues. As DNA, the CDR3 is TGTGCCAGCAGTTCGGGAACGGACAGGGGGTGGAACGAGCAGTACTTC. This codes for CASSSGTDRGWNEQYF.

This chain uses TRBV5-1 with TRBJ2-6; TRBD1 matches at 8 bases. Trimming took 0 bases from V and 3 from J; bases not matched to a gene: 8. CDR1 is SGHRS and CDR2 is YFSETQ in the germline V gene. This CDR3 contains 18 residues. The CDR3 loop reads CASSLAQGAGGGANVLTF. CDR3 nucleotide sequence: TGCGCCAGCAGCTTGGCCCAGGGGGCAGGTGGTGGGGCCAACGTCCTGACTTTC. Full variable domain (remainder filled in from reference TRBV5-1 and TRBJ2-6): KAGVTQTPRYLIKTRGQQVTLSCSPISGHRSVSWYQQTPGQGLQFLFEYFSETQRNKGNFPGRFSGRQFSNSRSEMNVSTLELGDSALYLCASSLAQGAGGGANVLTFGAGSRLTVL.